This TCR beta chain was recovered during a study of post-analysis software for immune sequencing data. V was clipped by 6 bases and J by 0 bases; unmatched bases: 4. The germline CDR1 and CDR2 sequences are SNHLY and FYNNEI. This CDR3 is 16 amino acids long. Whole-study findings and limits: Among four or five TRBV segments more frequent in patients than controls were TRBV5-6, TRBV5-1 and TRBV20-1.

TCR beta libraries were prepared from cDNA with unique molecular identifiers. Yield was roughly 500,000 cDNA molecules from around 1 to 10 million T cells. From the PCR reads, TCRdb called clonotypes with MiXCR, one entry per CDR3 protein. Of 740,000 or so distinct CDR3 sequences in the sample, roughly 50% are singletons; the top ten hold approximately 4.3%. Worth noting for this clonotype: Its antigen is not identified.

The TCR was taken from a girl aged 10-17 years with multiple sclerosis. The sample was blood. The rearrangement uses TRBV2 and TRBJ2-6; 8 positions match TRBD2. CDR3 in amino acids: CASSGGRSSGANVLTF. The CDR3 region has the DNA TGTGCCAGCAGCGGCGGGAGGTCCTCTGGGGCCAACGTCCTGACTTTC.